The following is a TCR beta chain sequence with its context. The antigen remains unidentified. After removal of 7 bases from V and 2 bases from J, the junction contained 6 bases not matched to a gene. Looked up from germline, CDR1 is KGHDR and CDR2 is SFDVKD. The CDR3 runs to 15 residues. The sample is drawn from a study of CD8+CD57+ T cells in acquired aplastic anemia. About the research overall: The average for DNA from sorted CD4+ and CD8+ cells was 3.2 ug.

Study findings and constraints: A significant difference in CD8+ Simpson's diversity between patients and controls was not found. Twenty-nine CD8+ CDR3 sequences were shared between patients and controls.

TCR beta VDJ and CDR3 were profiled, and genomic DNA was the template. TCRdb reprocessed the reads via MiXCR and lists one record per CDR3 protein. Of some 45,000 distinct CDR3 sequences in the sample, 68% were seen once. The specimen sequenced was sorted CD4+, CD8+, or CD8+CD57+ T cells (not recorded which) from PBMCs. V and J are TRBV24-1 and TRBJ2-3; TRBD1 matches 9 bases. The receptor was derived from a human donor in good health, serving as a control. In DNA, the CDR3 is TGTGCCACCAGGAGCGGGACAGGGCTCACAGATACGCAGTATTTT. Protein sequence: CATRSGTGLTDTQYF.